A selection of T cell receptor beta chains follows, all from one sample in a study of siplizumab effects on memory and regulatory T cells. Profiling relied on immunoSEQ multiplex PCR, and the TCRdb table lists in-frame clones only, not all of them. Counted here are over 45,000 clones, 95% to 98% occurring once; the ten biggest clones make up 1.1%. The source material was naive CD8+ T cells sorted from blood. These receptor sequences come from a human donor in good health. The CDR3 runs from the conserved cysteine through the conserved F or W. Fields, in order: clone size, D gene, V gene, J gene, CDR3 length, CDR3 protein, CDR3 DNA. A D gene is named only where the DNA matches it firmly. Size is omitted from some rows. Given values are once, few, many or a class for expanded clones.

clone_size: NA; d_call: TRBD2; v_call: TRBV7-3; j_call: TRBJ2-1; cdr3_length: 15; cdr3_aa: CASSDSGSSYNEQFF; cdr3_nt: TGTGCCAGCAGCGATAGCGGGAGTTCCTACAATGAGCAGTTCTTC
clone_size: NA; d_call: TRBD2; v_call: TRBV29-1; j_call: TRBJ2-7; cdr3_length: 14; cdr3_aa: CSVEGLAGTYEQYF; cdr3_nt: TGCAGCGTTGAGGGACTAGCGGGAACCTACGAGCAGTACTTC
clone_size: NA; d_call: NA; v_call: TRBV5-4; j_call: TRBJ1-1; cdr3_length: 13; cdr3_aa: CASSLGMGPEAFF; cdr3_nt: TGTGCCAGCAGCTTGGGAATGGGGCCTGAAGCTTTCTTT
clone_size: NA; d_call: NA; v_call: TRBV15; j_call: TRBJ2-5; cdr3_length: 14; cdr3_aa: CATSRGGFQETQYF; cdr3_nt: TGTGCCACCAGTAGAGGGGGGTTCCAAGAGACCCAGTACTTC
clone_size: NA; d_call: NA; v_call: TRBV5-1; j_call: TRBJ2-3; cdr3_length: 13; cdr3_aa: CASSYYSTDTQYF; cdr3_nt: TGCGCCAGCAGCTATTATAGCACAGATACGCAGTATTTT
clone_size: NA; d_call: NA; v_call: TRBV29-1; j_call: TRBJ2-3; cdr3_length: 14; cdr3_aa: CRIGGPEFTDTQYF; cdr3_nt: TGCAGAATAGGCGGACCAGAATTCACAGATACGCAGTATTTT
clone_size: NA; d_call: NA; v_call: TRBV10-2; j_call: TRBJ2-1; cdr3_length: 14; cdr3_aa: CASSEGLAGNEQFF; cdr3_nt: TGCGCCAGCAGTGAGGGGCTAGCAGGCAATGAGCAGTTCTTC
clone_size: NA; d_call: NA; v_call: TRBV28; j_call: TRBJ2-5; cdr3_length: 14; cdr3_aa: CASSSVGFPETQYF; cdr3_nt: TGTGCCAGCAGTTCGGTCGGGTTCCCCGAGACCCAGTACTTC
clone_size: NA; d_call: NA; v_call: TRBV19; j_call: TRBJ1-1; cdr3_length: 15; cdr3_aa: CASSILVGGGTEAFF; cdr3_nt: TGTGCCAGTAGTATCCTGGTGGGAGGCGGCACTGAAGCTTTCTTT
clone_size: NA; d_call: NA; v_call: TRBV28; j_call: TRBJ1-3; cdr3_length: 14; cdr3_aa: CAAFITGGGNTIYF; cdr3_nt: TGCGCCGCCTTCATCACAGGAGGAGGAAACACCATATATTTT
clone_size: NA; d_call: TRBD1; v_call: TRBV27; j_call: TRBJ2-7; cdr3_length: 15; cdr3_aa: CASSLLGQGAYEQYF; cdr3_nt: TGTGCCAGCAGTTTATTGGGACAGGGGGCCTACGAGCAGTACTTC
clone_size: NA; d_call: TRBD2; v_call: TRBV5-1; j_call: TRBJ2-1; cdr3_length: 14; cdr3_aa: CASKGLQLYNEQFF; cdr3_nt: TGCGCCAGCAAGGGACTACAACTCTACAATGAGCAGTTCTTC
clone_size: NA; d_call: NA; v_call: TRBV30; j_call: TRBJ2-3; cdr3_length: 17; cdr3_aa: CAWSARGQVFISDTQYF; cdr3_nt: TGTGCCTGGAGCGCCCGTGGGCAGGTTTTTATCTCAGATACGCAGTATTTT
clone_size: NA; d_call: TRBD2; v_call: TRBV30; j_call: TRBJ2-7; cdr3_length: 16; cdr3_aa: CASDRASGIPSYEQYF; cdr3_nt: TGTGCCTCCGATAGGGCCAGCGGGATTCCCTCCTACGAGCAGTACTTC
clone_size: NA; d_call: NA; v_call: TRBV11-3; j_call: TRBJ2-1; cdr3_length: 15; cdr3_aa: CASSFPGPGSVEQFF; cdr3_nt: TGTGCCAGCAGCTTCCCGGGACCGGGTAGCGTTGAGCAGTTCTTC
clone_size: once; d_call: NA; v_call: TRBV29-1; j_call: TRBJ2-7; cdr3_length: 11; cdr3_aa: CSIRMSYEQYF; cdr3_nt: TGCAGCATCAGGATGTCCTACGAGCAGTACTTC
clone_size: NA; d_call: NA; v_call: TRBV30; j_call: TRBJ2-1; cdr3_length: 16; cdr3_aa: CAWRLPPGAGYNEQFF; cdr3_nt: TGTGCCTGGAGGCTGCCTCCGGGGGCTGGATACAATGAGCAGTTCTTC
clone_size: NA; d_call: NA; v_call: TRBV14; j_call: TRBJ1-1; cdr3_length: 14; cdr3_aa: CASSLLTRNTEAFF; cdr3_nt: TGTGCCAGCAGCCTCCTGACAAGGAACACTGAAGCTTTCTTT
clone_size: NA; d_call: NA; v_call: TRBV19; j_call: TRBJ2-7; cdr3_length: 14; cdr3_aa: CASSIGRGSYEQYF; cdr3_nt: TGTGCCAGTAGTATCGGCAGGGGATCCTACGAGCAGTACTTC
clone_size: NA; d_call: NA; v_call: TRBV27; j_call: TRBJ1-5; cdr3_length: 14; cdr3_aa: CASSTGLSNQPQHF; cdr3_nt: TGTGCCAGCAGTACCGGCCTAAGCAATCAGCCCCAGCATTTT
clone_size: NA; d_call: TRBD1; v_call: TRBV27; j_call: TRBJ1-5; cdr3_length: 14; cdr3_aa: CASSSTGGLQPQHF; cdr3_nt: TGTGCCAGCAGTTCAACAGGGGGCCTTCAGCCCCAGCATTTT
clone_size: NA; d_call: TRBD1; v_call: TRBV19; j_call: TRBJ1-6; cdr3_length: 14; cdr3_aa: CASSTGQGGSPLHF; cdr3_nt: TGTGCCAGTAGTACCGGGCAGGGGGGTTCACCCCTCCACTTT
clone_size: NA; d_call: TRBD1; v_call: TRBV30; j_call: TRBJ2-7; cdr3_length: 14; cdr3_aa: CAWSTGQGANEQYF; cdr3_nt: TGTGCCTGGAGTACGGGACAGGGAGCCAACGAGCAGTACTTC
clone_size: NA; d_call: NA; v_call: TRBV27; j_call: TRBJ2-3; cdr3_length: 12; cdr3_aa: CASSKRGDTQYF; cdr3_nt: TGTGCCAGCAGTAAGAGGGGAGATACGCAGTATTTT
clone_size: NA; d_call: NA; v_call: TRBV6-5; j_call: TRBJ2-2; cdr3_length: 15; cdr3_aa: CASTPGSGATGELFF; cdr3_nt: TGTGCCAGCACCCCGGGTAGCGGAGCGACCGGGGAGCTGTTTTTT
clone_size: once; d_call: NA; v_call: TRBV6-6; j_call: TRBJ2-3; cdr3_length: 12; cdr3_aa: CASSFGVDTQYF; cdr3_nt: TGTGCCAGCAGTTTCGGGGTTGATACGCAGTATTTT
clone_size: once; d_call: TRBD2; v_call: TRBV6-1; j_call: TRBJ2-7; cdr3_length: 14; cdr3_aa: CASNKREVPYEQYF; cdr3_nt: TGTGCCAGCAATAAGCGGGAGGTACCCTACGAGCAGTACTTC
clone_size: NA; d_call: NA; v_call: TRBV7-9; j_call: TRBJ1-1; cdr3_length: 13; cdr3_aa: CASRKERDPEAFF; cdr3_nt: TGTGCCAGCAGAAAAGAACGAGATCCCGAGGCTTTCTTT
clone_size: NA; d_call: NA; v_call: TRBV12-5; j_call: TRBJ1-2; cdr3_length: 14; cdr3_aa: CASGGAGDPYGYTF; cdr3_nt: TGTGCTAGTGGGGGGGCAGGGGACCCTTATGGCTACACCTTC
clone_size: few; d_call: NA; v_call: TRBV21-1; j_call: TRBJ1-5; cdr3_length: 18; cdr3_aa: CASSKTGPQVYSNQPQHF; cdr3_nt: TGTGCCAGCAGCAAGACAGGGCCCCAGGTCTATAGCAATCAGCCCCAGCATTTT
clone_size: NA; d_call: NA; v_call: TRBV27; j_call: TRBJ2-3; cdr3_length: 13; cdr3_aa: CASSLRGGDTQYF; cdr3_nt: TGTGCCAGCAGTTTACGGGGTGGCGATACGCAGTATTTT
clone_size: once; d_call: NA; v_call: TRBV7-6; j_call: TRBJ2-5; cdr3_length: 14; cdr3_aa: CASSHEGGQETQYF; cdr3_nt: TGTGCCAGCAGCCATGAGGGGGGACAAGAGACCCAGTACTTC
clone_size: NA; d_call: TRBD1; v_call: TRBV12-5; j_call: TRBJ1-5; cdr3_length: 15; cdr3_aa: CASGWPGQEVQPQHF; cdr3_nt: TGTGCTAGTGGTTGGCCGGGACAGGAGGTGCAGCCCCAGCATTTT
clone_size: NA; d_call: NA; v_call: TRBV5-1; j_call: TRBJ2-3; cdr3_length: 16; cdr3_aa: CASILGMGESTDTQYF; cdr3_nt: TGCGCCAGCATTTTAGGGATGGGGGAGAGCACAGATACGCAGTATTTT
clone_size: NA; d_call: NA; v_call: TRBV7-9; j_call: TRBJ2-7; cdr3_length: 14; cdr3_aa: CASSPLGVLYEQYF; cdr3_nt: TGTGCCAGCAGCCCCCTAGGGGTTCTTTACGAGCAGTACTTC
clone_size: NA; d_call: NA; v_call: TRBV5-6; j_call: TRBJ2-3; cdr3_length: 15; cdr3_aa: CASSLASLVPDTQYF; cdr3_nt: TGTGCCAGCAGCTTGGCTAGCTTGGTTCCAGATACGCAGTATTTT
clone_size: once; d_call: NA; v_call: TRBV14; j_call: TRBJ2-5; cdr3_length: 14; cdr3_aa: CASSQGYNQETQYF; cdr3_nt: TGTGCCAGCAGCCAGGGTTACAACCAAGAGACCCAGTACTTC
clone_size: NA; d_call: NA; v_call: TRBV6-6; j_call: TRBJ2-7; cdr3_length: 14; cdr3_aa: CASSFRESSYEQYF; cdr3_nt: TGTGCCAGCAGTTTCCGGGAGAGCTCCTACGAGCAGTACTTC
clone_size: NA; d_call: TRBD2; v_call: TRBV9; j_call: TRBJ2-7; cdr3_length: 14; cdr3_aa: CASSASGRGSEQYF; cdr3_nt: TGTGCCAGCAGCGCTAGCGGGAGGGGTAGCGAGCAGTACTTC
clone_size: NA; d_call: TRBD2; v_call: TRBV28; j_call: TRBJ2-7; cdr3_length: 15; cdr3_aa: CASSVGLAGTYEQYF; cdr3_nt: TGTGCCAGCAGCGTCGGACTAGCGGGGACCTACGAGCAGTACTTC
clone_size: NA; d_call: TRBD1; v_call: TRBV7-2; j_call: TRBJ1-1; cdr3_length: 14; cdr3_aa: CASSITGQGAEAFF; cdr3_nt: TGTGCCAGCAGCATAACGGGACAGGGGGCTGAAGCTTTCTTT
clone_size: NA; d_call: TRBD1; v_call: TRBV7-9; j_call: TRBJ1-1; cdr3_length: 12; cdr3_aa: CASSQGAGDAFF; cdr3_nt: TGTGCCAGCAGCCAGGGGGCAGGGGATGCTTTCTTT
clone_size: NA; d_call: TRBD2; v_call: TRBV4-2; j_call: TRBJ2-1; cdr3_length: 18; cdr3_aa: CASSQEGQLAGGYNEQFF; cdr3_nt: TGTGCCAGCAGCCAGGAGGGACAACTAGCGGGAGGCTACAATGAGCAGTTCTTC
clone_size: NA; d_call: NA; v_call: TRBV27; j_call: TRBJ2-7; cdr3_length: 13; cdr3_aa: CASSPSSSYEQYF; cdr3_nt: TGTGCCAGCAGTCCGAGCAGCTCCTACGAGCAGTACTTC
clone_size: NA; d_call: NA; v_call: TRBV27; j_call: TRBJ2-2; cdr3_length: 14; cdr3_aa: CASSLSGSTGELFF; cdr3_nt: TGTGCCAGCAGTTTGTCAGGGTCAACCGGGGAGCTGTTTTTT
clone_size: NA; d_call: NA; v_call: TRBV29-1; j_call: TRBJ1-2; cdr3_length: 13; cdr3_aa: CSVDPGDGYGYTF; cdr3_nt: TGCAGCGTTGACCCGGGGGATGGCTATGGCTACACCTTC
clone_size: NA; d_call: NA; v_call: TRBV4-3; j_call: TRBJ2-7; cdr3_length: 15; cdr3_aa: CASSQGFRGPYEQYF; cdr3_nt: TGCGCCAGCAGCCAAGGGTTTCGCGGTCCCTACGAGCAGTACTTC
clone_size: NA; d_call: NA; v_call: TRBV19; j_call: TRBJ2-3; cdr3_length: 14; cdr3_aa: CASSIGEPPDTQYF; cdr3_nt: TGTGCCAGTAGTATTGGGGAACCCCCAGATACGCAGTATTTT
clone_size: few; d_call: NA; v_call: TRBV28; j_call: TRBJ2-2; cdr3_length: 12; cdr3_aa: CASGRTTGELFF; cdr3_nt: TGTGCCAGCGGGAGAACTACCGGGGAGCTGTTTTTT
clone_size: NA; d_call: NA; v_call: TRBV6-1; j_call: TRBJ2-5; cdr3_length: 15; cdr3_aa: CASSEWRGAQETQYF; cdr3_nt: TGTGCCAGCAGTGAATGGCGGGGCGCACAAGAGACCCAGTACTTC
clone_size: once; d_call: NA; v_call: TRBV2; j_call: TRBJ1-4; cdr3_length: 16; cdr3_aa: CASSESRGTGIVELFF; cdr3_nt: TGTGCCAGCAGTGAAAGTCGGGGGACGGGAATAGTGGAACTGTTTTTT